This is a list of T cell receptor beta chains from one sample in a study of CD8+ T cells in alopecia areata. Measured with immunoSEQ multiplex PCR; TCRdb has only the in-frame clones, and not every one. Of around 300,000 clones listed, 60% were seen once; the top ten hold 0.75% to 0.95%. The material was CD4+ T cells sorted from blood, obtained around week 52, from a patient treated with tofacitinib. Source of these receptors: a human donor with alopecia areata. Both conserved end residues are part of each CDR3. The order of the fields is D gene, J gene, clone size, V gene, CDR3 protein, CDR3 DNA. D genes are given only for firm matches. Only some rows state a clone size, as once, few, many or a class for expanded clones.

d_gene: -; j_gene: TRBJ2-5; abundance: -; v_gene: TRBV30; CDR3aa: CAWSSSSTQYF; CDR3nt: TGTGCCTGGAGTTCTTCGTCGACCCAGTACTTC
d_gene: -; j_gene: TRBJ1-1; abundance: -; v_gene: TRBV25-1; CDR3aa: CASSEAQGLNTEAFF; CDR3nt: TGTGCCAGCAGTGAGGCTCAAGGATTGAACACTGAAGCTTTCTTT
d_gene: -; j_gene: TRBJ1-4; abundance: few; v_gene: TRBV5-4; CDR3aa: CASSLTGPSEKLFF; CDR3nt: TGTGCCAGCAGCTTAACAGGGCCGAGCGAAAAACTGTTTTTT
d_gene: -; j_gene: TRBJ2-4; abundance: few; v_gene: TRBV5-4; CDR3aa: CASSLEGRGDIQYF; CDR3nt: TGTGCCAGCAGCTTGGAAGGCAGGGGGGACATTCAGTACTTC
d_gene: -; j_gene: TRBJ2-7; abundance: -; v_gene: TRBV4-3; CDR3aa: CASSKNPRHRRRTYYEQYF; CDR3nt: TGCGCCAGCAGCAAAAACCCCCGTCACAGGCGACGGACCTACTACGAGCAGTACTTC
d_gene: TRBD1; j_gene: TRBJ1-1; abundance: once; v_gene: TRBV25-1; CDR3aa: CASRPGQGDAEAFF; CDR3nt: TGTGCCAGCAGGCCGGGACAGGGGGACGCTGAAGCTTTCTTT
d_gene: -; j_gene: TRBJ2-2; abundance: -; v_gene: TRBV5-1; CDR3aa: CASSLGSDTGELFF; CDR3nt: TGCGCCAGCAGCTTAGGGAGCGACACCGGGGAGCTGTTTTTT
d_gene: -; j_gene: TRBJ2-7; abundance: -; v_gene: TRBV29-1; CDR3aa: CSVRKDRYEQYF; CDR3nt: TGCAGCGTCCGAAAAGACCGCTACGAGCAGTACTTC
d_gene: -; j_gene: TRBJ2-7; abundance: few; v_gene: TRBV5-7; CDR3aa: CASSSGTPEGEQYF; CDR3nt: TGTGCCAGCAGCTCCGGGACCCCCGAGGGGGAGCAGTACTTC
d_gene: -; j_gene: TRBJ1-2; abundance: -; v_gene: TRBV7-9; CDR3aa: CASSLGGDGYTF; CDR3nt: TGTGCCAGCAGCTTAGGCGGGGACGGCTACACCTTC
d_gene: -; j_gene: TRBJ1-2; abundance: few; v_gene: TRBV10-3; CDR3aa: CAISDSRANYGYTF; CDR3nt: TGTGCCATCAGTGATTCCAGGGCCAACTATGGCTACACCTTC
d_gene: -; j_gene: TRBJ1-1; abundance: -; v_gene: TRBV29-1; CDR3aa: CSLRRGTEAFF; CDR3nt: TGCAGCCTCCGCCGGGGCACTGAAGCTTTCTTT
d_gene: -; j_gene: TRBJ2-1; abundance: -; v_gene: TRBV29-1; CDR3aa: CSVVSRLQGYEQFF; CDR3nt: TGCAGCGTTGTTAGCCGATTACAGGGCTATGAGCAGTTCTTC
d_gene: TRBD2; j_gene: TRBJ2-2; abundance: -; v_gene: TRBV5-1; CDR3aa: CASSLATSGPGELFF; CDR3nt: TGCGCCAGCAGCTTGGCTACTAGCGGACCCGGGGAGCTGTTTTTT
d_gene: -; j_gene: TRBJ2-1; abundance: few; v_gene: TRBV14; CDR3aa: CASTLQEGNEQFF; CDR3nt: TGTGCCAGCACCCTCCAAGAAGGCAATGAGCAGTTCTTC
d_gene: -; j_gene: TRBJ2-1; abundance: few; v_gene: TRBV9; CDR3aa: CASSVIWNEQFF; CDR3nt: TGTGCCAGCAGCGTAATTTGGAATGAGCAGTTCTTC
d_gene: TRBD1; j_gene: TRBJ1-1; abundance: -; v_gene: TRBV7-9; CDR3aa: CASSLANPPTGRTEAFF; CDR3nt: TGTGCCAGCAGCTTAGCCAACCCGCCGACAGGGCGCACTGAAGCTTTCTTT
d_gene: TRBD1; j_gene: TRBJ1-2; abundance: once; v_gene: TRBV10-3; CDR3aa: CAISDSGTGAYGYTF; CDR3nt: TGTGCCATCAGTGACTCCGGGACAGGGGCCTATGGCTACACCTTC
d_gene: -; j_gene: TRBJ2-3; abundance: -; v_gene: TRBV7-8; CDR3aa: CASSLGRDTPKADTQYF; CDR3nt: TGTGCCAGCAGCTTAGGCCGGGACACACCGAAGGCAGATACGCAGTATTTT
d_gene: -; j_gene: TRBJ1-5; abundance: few; v_gene: TRBV2; CDR3aa: CASMAGPNQPQHF; CDR3nt: TGTGCCAGCATGGCAGGCCCCAATCAGCCCCAGCATTTT
d_gene: TRBD1; j_gene: TRBJ2-1; abundance: -; v_gene: TRBV10-3; CDR3aa: CAISEGQGLVDEQFF; CDR3nt: TGTGCCATCAGTGAGGGACAGGGGTTGGTAGATGAGCAGTTCTTC
d_gene: -; j_gene: TRBJ1-5; abundance: -; v_gene: TRBV30; CDR3aa: CAWSVFRTNQPQHF; CDR3nt: TGTGCCTGGAGTGTGTTCAGGACCAATCAGCCCCAGCATTTT
d_gene: TRBD2; j_gene: TRBJ2-3; abundance: -; v_gene: TRBV18; CDR3aa: CASSPVRRGGRSDTQYF; CDR3nt: TGTGCCAGCTCACCAGTTCGGCGGGGGGGCCGGTCAGATACGCAGTATTTT
d_gene: -; j_gene: TRBJ2-5; abundance: -; v_gene: TRBV9; CDR3aa: CASSVATGQETQYF; CDR3nt: TGTGCCAGCAGCGTAGCAACAGGGCAAGAGACCCAGTACTTC
d_gene: -; j_gene: TRBJ1-5; abundance: -; v_gene: TRBV27; CDR3aa: CASSLKGPNQPQHF; CDR3nt: TGTGCCAGCAGTTTAAAGGGGCCCAATCAGCCCCAGCATTTT